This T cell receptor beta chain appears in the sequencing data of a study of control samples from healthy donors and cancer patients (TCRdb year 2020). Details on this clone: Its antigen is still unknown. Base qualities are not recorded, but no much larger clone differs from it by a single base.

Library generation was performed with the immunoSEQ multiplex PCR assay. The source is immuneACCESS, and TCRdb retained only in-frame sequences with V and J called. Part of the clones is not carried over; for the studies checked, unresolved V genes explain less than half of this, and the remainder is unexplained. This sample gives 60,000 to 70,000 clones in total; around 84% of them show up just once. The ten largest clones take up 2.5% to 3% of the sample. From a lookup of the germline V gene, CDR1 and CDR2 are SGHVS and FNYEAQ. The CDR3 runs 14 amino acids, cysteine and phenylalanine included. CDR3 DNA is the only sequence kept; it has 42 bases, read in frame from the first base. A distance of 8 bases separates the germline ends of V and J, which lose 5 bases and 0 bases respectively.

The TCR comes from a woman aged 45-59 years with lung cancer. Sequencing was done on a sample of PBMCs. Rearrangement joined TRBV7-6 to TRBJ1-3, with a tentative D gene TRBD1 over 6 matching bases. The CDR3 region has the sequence CASSRGGSGNTIYF. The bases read TGTGCCAGCAGCCGAGGGGGCTCTGGAAACACCATATATTTT.